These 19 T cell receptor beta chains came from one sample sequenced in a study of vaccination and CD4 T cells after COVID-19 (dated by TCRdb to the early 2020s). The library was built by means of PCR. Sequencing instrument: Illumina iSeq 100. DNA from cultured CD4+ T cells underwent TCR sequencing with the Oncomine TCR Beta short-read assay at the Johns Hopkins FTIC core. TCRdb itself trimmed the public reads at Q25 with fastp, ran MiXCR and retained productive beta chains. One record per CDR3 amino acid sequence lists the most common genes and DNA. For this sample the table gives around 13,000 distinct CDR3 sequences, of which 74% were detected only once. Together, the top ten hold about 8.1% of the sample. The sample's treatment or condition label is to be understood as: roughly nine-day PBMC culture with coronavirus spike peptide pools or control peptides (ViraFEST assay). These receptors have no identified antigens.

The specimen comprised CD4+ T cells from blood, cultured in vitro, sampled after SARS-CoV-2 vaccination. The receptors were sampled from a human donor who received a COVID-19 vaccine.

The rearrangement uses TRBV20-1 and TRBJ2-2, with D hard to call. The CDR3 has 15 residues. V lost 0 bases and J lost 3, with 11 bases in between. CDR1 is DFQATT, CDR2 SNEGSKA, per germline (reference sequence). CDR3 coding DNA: TGCAGTGCTAGAGATCGAGAGGTCCACACCGGGGAGCTGTTTTTT. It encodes CSARDREVHTGELFF.

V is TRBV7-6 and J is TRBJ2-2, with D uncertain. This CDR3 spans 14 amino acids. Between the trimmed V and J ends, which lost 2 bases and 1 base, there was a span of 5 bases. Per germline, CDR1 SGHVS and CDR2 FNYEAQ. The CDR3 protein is CASSLKENTGELFF. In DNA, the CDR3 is TGTGCCAGCAGCTTAAAAGAGAACACCGGGGAGCTGTTTTTT.

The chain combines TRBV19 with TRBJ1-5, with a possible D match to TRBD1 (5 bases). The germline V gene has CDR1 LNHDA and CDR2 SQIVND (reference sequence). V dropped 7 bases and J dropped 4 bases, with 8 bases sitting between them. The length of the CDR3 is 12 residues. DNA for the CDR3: TGTGCCAGTAAGGCAGGGAATCAGCCCCAGCATTTT. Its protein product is CASKAGNQPQHF.

DNA of the CDR3: TGTGCCAGCAGCCCAAATCAGGGGGCGGGGGATACGCAGTATTTT. Its translation is CASSPNQGAGDTQYF. The chain couples TRBV5-4 to TRBJ2-3, with TRBD1 identical over 8 bases. Trimming took 4 bases from V and 6 from J; bases not matched to a gene: 10. Germline-derived CDR1 and CDR2 are SGHNT and YYREEE (reference sequence). CDR3 length: 15 residues.

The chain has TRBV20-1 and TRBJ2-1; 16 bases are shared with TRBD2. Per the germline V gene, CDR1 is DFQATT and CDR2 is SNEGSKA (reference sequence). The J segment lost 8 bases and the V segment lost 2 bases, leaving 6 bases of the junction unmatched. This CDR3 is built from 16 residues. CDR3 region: CSARPGTSGGADEQFF. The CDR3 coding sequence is TGCAGTGCTAGACCCGGGACTAGCGGGGGGGCGGATGAGCAGTTCTTC.

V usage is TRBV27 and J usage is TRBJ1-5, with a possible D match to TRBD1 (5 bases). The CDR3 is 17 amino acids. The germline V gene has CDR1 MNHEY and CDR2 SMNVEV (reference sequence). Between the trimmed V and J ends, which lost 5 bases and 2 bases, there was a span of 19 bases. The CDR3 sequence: CASSLDRDRGGNQPQHF. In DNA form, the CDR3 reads TGTGCCAGCAGTCTCGACCGGGACCGAGGGGGCAATCAGCCCCAGCATTTT.

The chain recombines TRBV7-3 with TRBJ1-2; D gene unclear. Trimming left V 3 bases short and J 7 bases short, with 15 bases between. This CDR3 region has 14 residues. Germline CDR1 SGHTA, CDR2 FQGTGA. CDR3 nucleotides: TGTGCCAGCAGCTTGAGTCCCGGCCCTAGTGGCTACACCTTC. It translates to CASSLSPGPSGYTF.

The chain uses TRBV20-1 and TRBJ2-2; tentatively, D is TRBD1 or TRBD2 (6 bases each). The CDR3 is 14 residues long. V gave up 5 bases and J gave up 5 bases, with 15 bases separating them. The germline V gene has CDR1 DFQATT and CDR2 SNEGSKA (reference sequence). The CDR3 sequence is CSALPGADTGELFF. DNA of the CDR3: TGCAGTGCTCTACCGGGGGCCGATACCGGGGAGCTGTTTTTT.

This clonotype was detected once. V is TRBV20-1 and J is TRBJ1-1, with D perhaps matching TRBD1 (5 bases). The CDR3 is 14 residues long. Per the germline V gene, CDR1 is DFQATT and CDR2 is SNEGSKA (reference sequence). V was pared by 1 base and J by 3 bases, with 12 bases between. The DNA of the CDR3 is TGCAGTGCTAGAGGGGACGGAATATACACTGAAGCTTTCTTT. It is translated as CSARGDGIYTEAFF.

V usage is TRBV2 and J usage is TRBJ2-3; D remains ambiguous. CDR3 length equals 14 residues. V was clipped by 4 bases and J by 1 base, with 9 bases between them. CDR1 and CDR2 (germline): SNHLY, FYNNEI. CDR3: CASSGTAGTDTQYF. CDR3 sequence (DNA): TGTGCCAGCAGTGGGACGGCGGGCACAGATACGCAGTATTTT.

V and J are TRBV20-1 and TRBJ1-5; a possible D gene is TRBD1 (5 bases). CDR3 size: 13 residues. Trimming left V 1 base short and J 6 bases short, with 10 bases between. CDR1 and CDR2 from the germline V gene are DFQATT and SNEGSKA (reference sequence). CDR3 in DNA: TGCAGTGCTAGAGGGGGGGAGAGTCAGCCCCAGCATTTT. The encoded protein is CSARGGESQPQHF.

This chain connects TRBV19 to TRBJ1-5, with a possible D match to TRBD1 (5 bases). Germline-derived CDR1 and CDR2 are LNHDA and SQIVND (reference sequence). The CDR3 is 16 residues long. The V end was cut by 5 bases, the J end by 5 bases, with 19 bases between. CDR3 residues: CASSGTGGIGHQPQHF. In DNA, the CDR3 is TGTGCCAGTAGTGGGACCGGTGGGATAGGGCATCAGCCCCAGCATTTT. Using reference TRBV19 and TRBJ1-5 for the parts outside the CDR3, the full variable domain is DGGITQSPKYLFRKEGQNVTLSCEQNLNHDAMYWYRQDPGQGLRLIYYSQIVNDFQKGDIAEGYSVSREKKESFPLTVTSAQKNPTAFYLCASSGTGGIGHQPQHFGDGTRLSIL.

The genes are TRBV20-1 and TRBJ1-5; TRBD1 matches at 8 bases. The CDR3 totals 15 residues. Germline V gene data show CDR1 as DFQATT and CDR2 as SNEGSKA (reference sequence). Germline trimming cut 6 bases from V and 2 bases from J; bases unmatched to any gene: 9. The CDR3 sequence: CSANTGGLGNQPQHF. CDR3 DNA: TGCAGTGCCAACACAGGGGGACTCGGCAATCAGCCCCAGCATTTT.

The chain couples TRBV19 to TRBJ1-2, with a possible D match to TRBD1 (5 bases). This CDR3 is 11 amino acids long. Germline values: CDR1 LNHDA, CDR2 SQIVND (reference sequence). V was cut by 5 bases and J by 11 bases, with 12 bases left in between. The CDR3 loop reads CASSALGAYTF. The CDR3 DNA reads TGTGCCAGTAGTGCCTTAGGGGCGTACACCTTC.

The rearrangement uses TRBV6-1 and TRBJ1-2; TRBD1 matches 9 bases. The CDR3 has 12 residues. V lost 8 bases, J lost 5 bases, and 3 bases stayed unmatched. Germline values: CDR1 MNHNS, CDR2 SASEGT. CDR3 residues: CASRDREYGYTF. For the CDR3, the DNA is TGTGCCAGCCGGGACAGGGAATATGGCTACACCTTC.

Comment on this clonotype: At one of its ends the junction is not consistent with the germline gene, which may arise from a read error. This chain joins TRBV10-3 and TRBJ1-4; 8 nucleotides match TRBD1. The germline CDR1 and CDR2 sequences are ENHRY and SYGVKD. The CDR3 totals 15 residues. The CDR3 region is CASSLNRGANEKLFF. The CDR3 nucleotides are TGTGCCAGCAGTTTGAACAGGGGGGCTAATGAAAAACTGTTTTTT.

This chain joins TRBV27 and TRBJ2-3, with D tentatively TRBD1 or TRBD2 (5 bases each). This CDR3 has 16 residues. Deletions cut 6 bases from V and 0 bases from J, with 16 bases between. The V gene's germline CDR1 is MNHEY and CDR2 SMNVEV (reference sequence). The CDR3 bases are TGTGCCAGCAGCCAGACAGCGGCCTATAGCACAGATACGCAGTATTTT. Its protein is CASSQTAAYSTDTQYF.

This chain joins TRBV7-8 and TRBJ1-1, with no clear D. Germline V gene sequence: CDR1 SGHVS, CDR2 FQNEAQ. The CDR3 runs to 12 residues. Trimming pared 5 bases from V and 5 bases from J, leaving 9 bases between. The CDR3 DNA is TGTGCCAGCAGCCTGTGGAGGACTGAAGCTTTCTTT. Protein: CASSLWRTEAFF.

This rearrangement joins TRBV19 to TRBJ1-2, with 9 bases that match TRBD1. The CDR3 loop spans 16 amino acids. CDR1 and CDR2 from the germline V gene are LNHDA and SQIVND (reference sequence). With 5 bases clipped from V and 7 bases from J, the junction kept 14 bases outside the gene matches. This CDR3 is CASSARQGVTVLGYTF. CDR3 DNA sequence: TGTGCCAGTAGTGCTCGACAGGGGGTTACGGTTCTTGGCTACACCTTC. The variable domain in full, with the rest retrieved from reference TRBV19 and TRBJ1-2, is DGGITQSPKYLFRKEGQNVTLSCEQNLNHDAMYWYRQDPGQGLRLIYYSQIVNDFQKGDIAEGYSVSREKKESFPLTVTSAQKNPTAFYLCASSARQGVTVLGYTFGSGTRLTVV.